A single sample is the source of the 30 T cell receptor beta chains below, sequenced in a study of T cell responses to AZD1222 COVID-19 vaccine. Method: immunoSEQ multiplex PCR; TCRdb's copy keeps in-frame clones and lacks some. In the table there are some 110,000 clones, approximately 90% of which are singletons. This specimen consisted of peripheral blood, obtained on day 0 of AZD1222 vaccination. The receptors here all came from an adult in good health.

This clone turned up a few times. The chain joins TRBV6-5 to TRBJ2-1, with TRBD2 identical over 7 bases. The CDR3 has 13 residues. Trimming at V came to 9 bases and at J to 9 bases, leaving 11 bases not matched to a gene. CDR1 is MNHEY and CDR2 is SVGAGI in the germline V gene. The CDR3 is CASRDYPYGEQFF. The DNA of the CDR3 is TGTGCCAGTAGGGACTACCCCTACGGTGAGCAGTTCTTC.

Worth noting for this clone: This CDR3 is also generated by other DNA sequences in the sample. This rearrangement joins TRBV19 to TRBJ2-7; D is perhaps TRBD2 (7 bases). This CDR3 is 14 amino acids long. V lost 5 bases and J lost 2, with 13 bases in between. Germline V gene lookup returns CDR1 LNHDA and CDR2 SQIVND (reference sequence). DNA for the CDR3: TGTGCCAGTAGTTCCGGGGGGCCGACCTACGAGCAGTACTTC. The encoded protein is CASSSGGPTYEQYF.

This clone was recorded only once. CDR3 sequence: CASSPQPNTGELFF. The CDR3, as DNA: TGTGCCAGCTCGCCCCAACCAAACACCGGGGAGCTGTTTTTT. This chain connects TRBV18 to TRBJ2-2; D not certain. Germline CDR1 is KGHSH and CDR2 is LQKENI. The ends were cut back, 6 bases at V and 2 bases at J, with 10 bases in the middle. The CDR3 extends over 14 amino acids.

This sequence joins TRBV10-2 and TRBJ2-7; 9 positions match TRBD1. Trimming took 6 bases from V and 6 from J; bases not matched to a gene: 9. This CDR3 spans 14 amino acids. Germline CDR1 is WSHSY and CDR2 is SAAADI. This CDR3 reads CASSPQGALAEQYF. As DNA, the CDR3 is TGCGCCAGCAGCCCACAGGGGGCGCTGGCCGAGCAGTACTTC.

This clone appeared a single time. An end of the junction does not agree with germline; a read error may underlie this. The chain uses TRBV27 and TRBJ2-1; no firm D call. CDR3 length: 15 residues. CDR1 and CDR2 (germline): MNHEY, SMNVEV (reference sequence). In DNA form, the CDR3 reads TGTGCCAGCAGTTTACGGTACGAAACCTACAATAAGCAGTTCTTC. As protein: CASSLRYETYNKQFF.

V gene TRBV6-5 combines with J gene TRBJ1-1; D not resolved. Germline lookup yields CDR1 MNHEY and CDR2 SVGAGI. V shed 0 bases and J shed 6 bases, with 11 bases lying between them. The length of the CDR3 is 14 residues. CDR3: CASSYSGGFSEAFF. CDR3 nucleotide sequence: TGTGCCAGCAGTTACTCTGGCGGGTTCTCTGAAGCTTTCTTT.

The chain combines TRBV25-1 with TRBJ2-2; D gene uncertain. Germline V gene sequence: CDR1 MGHDK, CDR2 SYGVNS. The ends were cut back, 2 bases at V and 7 bases at J, with 11 bases in the middle. This CDR3 contains 14 residues. CDR3 sequence: CASSEPGSGGELFF. In DNA form, the CDR3 reads TGTGCCAGCAGTGAACCCGGGTCCGGCGGGGAGCTGTTTTTT.

The V call is TRBV11-3, the J call TRBJ2-3; a weak D match, TRBD1 (5 bases). In germline, CDR1 is SGHNT, CDR2 YENEEA. This CDR3 has 15 amino acids. Trimming took 1 base from V and 5 from J, leaving 13 bases between them. The CDR3 region has the DNA TGTGCCAGCAGCTTAGGGGGCGCAGGTGGAGATACGCAGTATTTT. Translated: CASSLGGAGGDTQYF.

V is TRBV5-6 and J is TRBJ1-1; 8 nucleotides line up with TRBD1. The CDR3 covers 16 residues. Germline V gives CDR1 SGHDT, CDR2 YYEEEE. After removal of 0 bases from V and 1 base from J, the junction contained 5 bases not matched to a gene. The CDR3 DNA sequence: TGTGCCAGCAGCTTGGTAGACAGGGGCTGGAACACTGAAGCTTTCTTT. Translation: CASSLVDRGWNTEAFF.

This chain's CDR3 is CASSESGINTGELFF. The CDR3 DNA sequence: TGTGCCAGCAGTGAGTCAGGGATCAACACCGGGGAGCTGTTTTTT. The chain combines TRBV2 with TRBJ2-2, with D possibly being TRBD1 (5 bases). Germline CDR1 SNHLY, CDR2 FYNNEI. Trimming shortened V by 3 bases and J by 2 bases, and 10 bases separated the two germline ends. CDR3 length equals 15 residues.

The V gene is TRBV5-1, the J gene TRBJ1-6; D is unresolved. The CDR3 covers 17 residues. Per germline, CDR1 SGHRS and CDR2 YFSETQ. Trimming took off 1 base at V and 0 bases at J, with 11 bases between the two ends. The DNA for the CDR3 is TGCGCCAGCAGCTTGCGTGGAGACCACTCCTATAATTCACCCCTCCACTTT. Amino acid sequence: CASSLRGDHSYNSPLHF.

The V gene is TRBV24-1, the J gene TRBJ1-5; D gene uncertain. V lost 7 bases to trimming and J lost 0 bases, with 9 bases between them. The CDR3 is made up of 14 amino acids. Germline V gives CDR1 KGHDR, CDR2 SFDVKD. The CDR3 nucleotides are TGTGCCACCAGGGGAAAAAATAGCAATCAGCCCCAGCATTTT. Its protein product is CATRGKNSNQPQHF.

V usage is TRBV19 and J usage is TRBJ1-2, with no clear D. The CDR3 is 15 amino acids. Germline V gives CDR1 LNHDA, CDR2 SQIVND (reference sequence). The ends were cut back, 6 bases at V and 5 bases at J, with 19 bases in the middle. As DNA, the CDR3 is TGTGCCAGTAGACAAAGCCCGGGTAACGATTATGGCTACACCTTC. This gives the protein CASRQSPGNDYGYTF. The full variable domain, rest sourced from reference TRBV19 and TRBJ1-2, is DGGITQSPKYLFRKEGQNVTLSCEQNLNHDAMYWYRQDPGQGLRLIYYSQIVNDFQKGDIAEGYSVSREKKESFPLTVTSAQKNPTAFYLCASRQSPGNDYGYTFGSGTRLTVV.

The rearrangement uses TRBV5-1 and TRBJ1-1; D unclear. Germline V gene data show CDR1 as SGHRS and CDR2 as YFSETQ. V was shortened by 3 bases and J by 4 bases, with 16 bases between the two germline ends. The CDR3 length is 15 residues. DNA of the CDR3: TGCGCCAGCAGCTCCGGAATTCGGTCGAGCACTGAAGCTTTCTTT. Translated, it gives CASSSGIRSSTEAFF.

The V and J genes are TRBV4-1 and TRBJ1-5, with 7 bases identical to TRBD1. V lost 5 bases, J lost 5 bases, and 9 bases stayed unmatched. Looked up from germline, CDR1 is MGHRA and CDR2 is YSYEKL. This CDR3 spans 15 amino acids. CDR3 DNA: TGCGCCAGCAGCAGTCGACAGGGAATAGATCAGCCCCAGCATTTT. It yields the protein CASSSRQGIDQPQHF.

CDR3 sequence: CASSRGGRYEQYF. CDR3 DNA: TGTGCCAGCAGTAGGGGGGGCCGATACGAGCAGTACTTC. V usage is TRBV12-3 or TRBV12-4 and J usage is TRBJ2-7, with D maybe TRBD2 (7 bases). This CDR3 is 13 amino acids long. The V gene lost 5 bases and the J gene lost 4 bases, with 12 bases spanning the gap.

The V call is TRBV6-5, the J call TRBJ1-1; 11 bases are shared with TRBD1. Losses at the gene ends were 8 bases for V and 8 bases for J; bases not matched to a gene: 7. The CDR3 length is 13 residues. The germline CDR1 and CDR2 sequences are MNHEY and SVGAGI. The CDR3 DNA reads TGTGCCAGCCTCGGACAGGGGGCTCGGGAAGCTTTCTTT. Residues: CASLGQGAREAFF.

This chain joins TRBV5-8 and TRBJ1-5, with TRBD1 matching 8 bases. With V trimmed by 0 bases and J by 7 bases, 3 bases remained unmatched. The CDR3 has 14 amino acids. Germline loops: CDR1 SGHTS, CDR2 YDEGEE. CDR3 sequence (DNA): TGTGCCAGCAGCTTGGACAGGGGGTTACAGCCCCAGCATTTT. Translated, it gives CASSLDRGLQPQHF.

V usage is TRBV6-1 and J usage is TRBJ1-4; maybe TRBD1 (6 bases). Germline V gives CDR1 MNHNS, CDR2 SASEGT. The CDR3 sequence is 16 residues long. Trimming took 3 bases from V and 0 from J, leaving 11 bases between them. CDR3 region: CASSDLTGPTNEKLFF. The CDR3 nucleotides are TGTGCCAGCAGTGATTTAACAGGGCCAACTAATGAAAAACTGTTTTTT.

This sequence joins TRBV19 and TRBJ1-5; D may be TRBD1 (5 bases). CDR1 LNHDA and CDR2 SQIVND come from the germline V gene (reference sequence). The CDR3 totals 18 residues. V lost 3 bases and J 0 bases, leaving 18 bases between the germline ends. CDR3 coding DNA: TGTGCCAGTAGTATTAGATGGTCTATTCAGGGTAGCAATCAGCCCCAGCATTTT. Its protein is CASSIRWSIQGSNQPQHF.

This clone was seen only once. This chain connects TRBV7-2 to TRBJ1-2; tentative D call: TRBD1 (6 bases). Between the trimmed V and J ends, which lost 1 base and 2 bases, there was a span of 11 bases. There are 15 residues in the CDR3. The germline V gene encodes CDR1 SGHTA and CDR2 FQGNSA. The CDR3: CASSLVSGQNYGYTF. CDR3 bases: TGTGCCAGCAGCTTAGTCTCAGGACAGAACTATGGCTACACCTTC.

The J gene is TRBJ2-4, the V gene TRBV4-1; D may be TRBD1 or TRBD2 (6 bases each). The CDR3 runs 16 residues. Per germline, CDR1 MGHRA and CDR2 YSYEKL. V shed 4 bases and J shed 0 bases, with 13 bases lying between them. This CDR3 is CASSPEGGLAKNIQYF. The DNA for the CDR3 is TGCGCCAGCAGCCCGGAGGGGGGTCTAGCCAAAAACATTCAGTACTTC.

The chain employs TRBV7-9 and TRBJ2-6; D unresolved. Germline CDR1 is SEHNR and CDR2 is FQNEAQ (reference sequence). The CDR3 has 16 amino acids. V was trimmed by 7 bases and J by 0 bases, leaving 13 bases between them. CDR3 nucleotide sequence: TGTGCCAGCACCCGATGGCACTTCTCTGGGGCCAACGTCCTGACTTTC. This sequence encodes CASTRWHFSGANVLTF.

This clone showed up just a few times. V and J are TRBV7-9 and TRBJ2-7; tentative D call: TRBD2 (6 bases). Trimming shortened V by 3 bases and J by 6 bases, and 18 bases separated the two germline ends. CDR3 length: 15 residues. The germline V gene has CDR1 SEHNR and CDR2 FQNEAQ (reference sequence). The CDR3 DNA reads as TGTGCCAGCAGCTTCGTGAAGACTAGTCGGGGCGAGCAGTACTTC. Protein product: CASSFVKTSRGEQYF.

The rearrangement joins TRBV3-1 (or the pseudogene TRBV3-2) to TRBJ1-5; maybe TRBD1 (5 bases). V was trimmed by 4 bases and J by 1 base, leaving 11 bases between them. The CDR3 consists of 15 residues. Germline CDR1 LGHDT, CDR2 YNNKEL (reference sequence). The CDR3 reads CASSPQGISNQPQHF. CDR3 DNA sequence: TGTGCCAGCAGCCCCCAGGGTATAAGCAATCAGCCCCAGCATTTT.

This clone came up once. No DNA is shown, since the ends of the CDR3 on it are uncertain; the CDR3 is the one TCRdb lists. The rearrangement joins TRBV5-1 to TRBJ1-1. Including both end residues, the CDR3 is 13 amino acids long. Germline values: CDR1 SGHRS, CDR2 YFSETQ. The CDR3 spells CASSTSPNTEAFF.

The chain links TRBV9 to TRBJ2-4, with D perhaps assigned TRBD1 or TRBD2 (6 bases each). Germline CDR1 reads SGDLS; CDR2 reads YYNGEE. The CDR3 is 15 residues long. Deletions cut 4 bases from V and 3 bases from J, with 14 bases between. The CDR3 loop is CASSPPGAGKNIQYF. Written as DNA, the CDR3 is TGTGCCAGCAGCCCGCCGGGGGCCGGCAAAAACATTCAGTACTTC.

The chain links TRBV7-8 to TRBJ2-1; no clear D. With 3 bases removed from V and 3 bases from J, the gap between germline ends came to 12 bases. The CDR3 is made up of 15 amino acids. Looked up from germline, CDR1 is SGHVS and CDR2 is FQNEAQ. As DNA, the CDR3 is TGTGCCAGCAGCTTTAGTGACTCTCTCTACAATGAGCAGTTCTTC. Translated: CASSFSDSLYNEQFF.

This sequence joins TRBV6-5 and TRBJ1-3; D call uncertain. Germline V gene sequence: CDR1 MNHEY, CDR2 SVGAGI. Trimming removed 10 bases at V and 0 bases at J, with 13 bases between. This CDR3 region has 14 residues. The CDR3, as DNA: TGTGCCACTGGTCAGTTAGGCTCTGGAAACACCATATATTTT. Amino acids: CATGQLGSGNTIYF.

This chain connects TRBV5-4 to TRBJ1-1; no reliable D call. The CDR3 totals 12 residues. V was trimmed by 2 bases and J by 5 bases, leaving 7 bases between them. From germline, CDR1 is SGHNT and CDR2 YYREEE (reference sequence). CDR3 loop: CASSFQYTEAFF. CDR3 sequence (DNA): TGTGCCAGCAGCTTCCAGTATACTGAAGCTTTCTTT. The variable domain in full, completed from reference TRBV5-4 and TRBJ1-1, reads ETGVTQSPTHLIKTRGQQVTLRCSSQSGHNTVSWYQQALGQGPQFIFQYYREEENGRGNFPPRFSGLQFPNYSSELNVNALELDDSALYLCASSFQYTEAFFGQGTRLTVV.